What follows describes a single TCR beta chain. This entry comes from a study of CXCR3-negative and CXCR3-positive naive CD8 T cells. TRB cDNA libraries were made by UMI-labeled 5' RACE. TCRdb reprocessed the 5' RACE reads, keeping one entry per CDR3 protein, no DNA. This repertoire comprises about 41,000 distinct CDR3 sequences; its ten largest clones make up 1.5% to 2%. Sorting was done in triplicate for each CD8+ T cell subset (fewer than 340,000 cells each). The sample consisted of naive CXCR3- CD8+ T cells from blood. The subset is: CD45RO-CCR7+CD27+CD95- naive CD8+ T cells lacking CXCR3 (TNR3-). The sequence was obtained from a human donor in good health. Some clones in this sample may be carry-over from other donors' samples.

The CDR3 region is CASSLVAVATSYEQYF. The chain has TRBV7-2 and TRBJ2-7. The CDR3 runs 16 residues. Germline CDR1 and CDR2: SGHTA and FQGNSA.